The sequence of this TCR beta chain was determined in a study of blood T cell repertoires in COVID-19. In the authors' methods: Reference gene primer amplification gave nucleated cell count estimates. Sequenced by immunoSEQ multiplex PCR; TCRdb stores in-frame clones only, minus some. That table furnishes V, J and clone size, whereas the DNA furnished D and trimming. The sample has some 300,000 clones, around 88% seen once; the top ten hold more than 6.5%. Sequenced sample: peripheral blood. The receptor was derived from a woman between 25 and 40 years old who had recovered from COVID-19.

CDR3 coding DNA: TGTGCCAGCAGCCGCGGGGACGCCCGGGGCTACGAGCAGTACTTC. Translation gives CASSRGDARGYEQYF. The V gene is TRBV3-1 (or the pseudogene TRBV3-2), the J gene TRBJ2-7, with D possibly matching TRBD2 (6 bases). Germline values: CDR1 LGHDT, CDR2 YNNKEL (reference sequence). V was clipped by 4 bases and J by 3 bases, with 16 bases between them. The CDR3 sequence is 15 residues long.